This TCR beta chain was identified during a study of cytomegalovirus exposure and HLA in healthy donors. Findings of the study overall: One variant, a missense change in DCLRE1C, was linked in a later analysis to TCR beta V- and J-gene trimming.

This CDR3 has 14 amino acids. In germline, CDR1 is SQVTM, CDR2 ANQGSEA. V gave up 4 bases and J gave up 6 bases, with 15 bases separating them. On this clone itself: Its antigen is not known.

It was with 60 Vbeta and 13 Jbeta primers that the PCR ran. Clones were sequenced by immunoSEQ multiplex PCR, and TCRdb holds only the in-frame ones, with some missing. In the table there are about 67,000 clones, 80% to 90% of which are singletons. The chain recombines TRBV29-1 with TRBJ2-2, with D tentatively TRBD2 (6 bases). Sequenced material: PBMCs. The sequence came from a woman aged 25 to 39 in good health and CMV-seropositive. The CDR3, as DNA: TGCAGCGTTGGAGGGCGGGATTACTCCGGGGAGCTGTTTTTT. This encodes CSVGGRDYSGELFF.